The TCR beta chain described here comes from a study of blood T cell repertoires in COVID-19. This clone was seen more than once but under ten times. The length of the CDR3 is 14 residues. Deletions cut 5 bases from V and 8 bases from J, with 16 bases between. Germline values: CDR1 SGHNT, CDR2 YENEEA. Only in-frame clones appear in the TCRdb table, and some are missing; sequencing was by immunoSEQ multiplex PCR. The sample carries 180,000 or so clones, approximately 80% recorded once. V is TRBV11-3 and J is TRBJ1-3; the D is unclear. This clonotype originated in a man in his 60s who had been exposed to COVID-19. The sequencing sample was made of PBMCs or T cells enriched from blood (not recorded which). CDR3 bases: TGTGCCAGCAGCCTTAGGGCAGGAGGCGACACCATATATTTT. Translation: CASSLRAGGDTIYF. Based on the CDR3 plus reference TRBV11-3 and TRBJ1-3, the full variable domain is EAGVVQSPRYKIIEKKQPVAFWCNPISGHNTLYWYLQNLGQGPELLIRYENEEAVDDSQLPKDRFSAERLKGVDSTLKIQPAELGDSAVYLCASSLRAGGDTIYFGEGSWLTVV.